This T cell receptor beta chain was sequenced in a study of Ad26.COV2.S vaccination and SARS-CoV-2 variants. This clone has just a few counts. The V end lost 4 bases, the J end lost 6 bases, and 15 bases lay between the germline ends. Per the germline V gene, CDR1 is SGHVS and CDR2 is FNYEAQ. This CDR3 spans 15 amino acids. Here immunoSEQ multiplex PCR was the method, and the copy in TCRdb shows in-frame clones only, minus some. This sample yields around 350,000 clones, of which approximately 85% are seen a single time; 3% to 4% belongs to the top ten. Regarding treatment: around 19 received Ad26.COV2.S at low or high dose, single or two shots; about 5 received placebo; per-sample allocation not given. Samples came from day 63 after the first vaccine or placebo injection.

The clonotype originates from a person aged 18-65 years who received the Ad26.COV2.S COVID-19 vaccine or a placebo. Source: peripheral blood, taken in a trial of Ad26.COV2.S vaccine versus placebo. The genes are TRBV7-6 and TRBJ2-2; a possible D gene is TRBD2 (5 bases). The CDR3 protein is CASSSSGPPPGELFF. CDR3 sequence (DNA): TGTGCCAGCAGCTCCAGCGGACCCCCCCCCGGGGAGCTGTTTTTT.